Given below is one T cell receptor beta chain in context. The data originate from a study of monozygotic twins with inflammatory bowel disease. TCRdb reprocessed the 5' RACE reads, keeping one entry per CDR3 protein, no DNA. Recorded for this sample: around 410,000 distinct CDR3 sequences. The germline V gene has CDR1 KGHSH and CDR2 LQKENI. The CDR3 length is 11 residues. The source is a human donor with ulcerative colitis or Crohn's disease, or a healthy co-twin of an affected twin (not recorded which). Material for sequencing was blood. The chain employs TRBV18 and TRBJ2-7; the D call of TRBD2 rests on TCRdb alone, since no DNA is present to check it. The CDR3 loop is CASGGDYEQYF.